This TCR beta chain was profiled in a study of blood T cell repertoires in COVID-19. Study information: Material from acute and convalescent COVID-19 was sourced from the United States, Italy and Spain. PBMCs, B-cell-depleted T cells, or T cells provided the cDNA or gDNA that made up the material.

This clone was seen just once. Authors' analysis steps: Using reference gene primer amplification, nucleated cell counts were estimated. The data were produced by immunoSEQ multiplex PCR, yet TCRdb's version contains in-frame clones alone and is incomplete. V and J calls and clone size come straight from that table; D and trimming were deduced from the DNA. The repertoire holds about 200,000 clones, 87% seen once, with approximately 6.2% in the top ten. The origin of this receptor is a man aged 55 to 70 who had recovered from COVID-19. Sequenced sample: peripheral blood.

DNA for the CDR3: TGTGCCAGCGGGGGACAGGGGTCTTGGACGAACACTGAAGCTTTCTTT. Translation gives CASGGQGSWTNTEAFF. V is TRBV2 and J is TRBJ1-1, with 10 positions matching TRBD1. Germline V lookup: CDR1 SNHLY, CDR2 FYNNEI. CDR3 length equals 16 residues. With V trimmed by 8 bases and J by 1 base, 10 bases remained unmatched.